This TCR beta chain was profiled in a study of blood T cell repertoires in COVID-19. The wider study: From T cells, B-cell-depleted T cells, or PBMCs came the material, which was cDNA or gDNA.

V was clipped by 7 bases and J by 11 bases; unmatched bases: 10. The germline V gene encodes CDR1 GTSNPN and CDR2 SVGIG (reference sequence). The CDR3 has 13 residues. This clone was detected only a few times. Sequenced by immunoSEQ multiplex PCR; TCRdb stores in-frame clones only, minus some. Of 400,000 or so clones listed, roughly 87% are singletons. This clonotype was sampled from a man younger than 35 who had recovered from COVID-19. The chain recombines TRBV30 with TRBJ2-7, with TRBD2 identical over 14 bases. What was sequenced was PBMCs or T cells enriched from blood (not recorded which). The CDR3 loop is CASPGTSGSMEYF. The CDR3 DNA reads as TGTGCCTCCCCCGGGACTAGCGGGAGTATGGAGTACTTC.